This entry is about one T cell receptor beta chain. Its antigen is currently unknown. This sample was taken from a study of PD-L1 blockade in urothelial cancer. In the study overall: Atezolizumab 1,200 mg was given intravenously every 3 weeks, starting 2014. Anywhere from 0 to 3 prior chemotherapy regimens had been received by patients. Blood underwent analysis 3 weeks (second dose) and 6 weeks after treatment began.

Study observations and caveats: For durable-benefit patients, tumor-associated blood clones expanded more at 3 weeks.

Noted time point: pretreatment peripheral blood. TCRdb keeps only in-frame clones here, not all; method: immunoSEQ multiplex PCR. The data contain 35,000 to 45,000 clones, approximately 93% of them singletons. This TCR was recovered from a woman aged 60-70 years with urothelial cancer. The input for sequencing was PBMCs, taken around atezolizumab (anti-PD-L1) treatment.

The CDR3 sequence: CASSSIYSNQPQHF. The CDR3 DNA sequence: TGTGCCAGCAGTTCTATTTATAGCAATCAGCCCCAGCATTTT. This chain uses TRBV27 with TRBJ1-5; D unclear. Germline values: CDR1 MNHEY, CDR2 SMNVEV (reference sequence). The CDR3 is made up of 14 amino acids. Trimming removed 4 bases at V and 0 bases at J, with 7 bases between.